Listed below are T cell receptor beta chains from one sample, sequenced in a study of pediatric ulcerative colitis. Sequenced by immunoSEQ multiplex PCR; TCRdb stores in-frame clones only, minus some. Of around 16,000 clones listed, roughly three quarters are singletons. Sequenced input: gut tissue. The receptor source for this set is a boy between 10 and 17 years old who was a control in a study of pediatric ulcerative colitis. CDR3s include the opening cysteine and the closing phenylalanine or tryptophan. D genes are given only for firm matches. Clone size, where shown, is once, few, many, or a class for clones that have expanded.

V	size	J	D	CDR3	DNA
TRBV11-2	.	TRBJ1-4	TRBD1	CASSYQGGLELFF	TGTGCCAGCAGCTATCAGGGGGGGCTTGAACTGTTTTTT
TRBV6-6	.	TRBJ2-7	TRBD2	CASSSGTSGTYEQYF	TGTGCCAGCAGTTCCGGGACTAGCGGGACGTACGAGCAGTACTTC
TRBV6-6	few	TRBJ2-7	TRBD2	CASSAGTSGAQYF	TGTGCCAGCAGCGCCGGGACTAGCGGGGCTCAGTACTTC
TRBV7-9	.	TRBJ2-7	.	CASSLEGRDEQYF	TGTGCCAGCAGCTTGGAGGGCCGGGACGAGCAGTACTTC
TRBV5-1	.	TRBJ1-2	TRBD1	CASSLSGTDNSDGYTF	TGCGCCAGCAGCTTGTCCGGGACAGACAATTCTGATGGCTACACCTTC
TRBV5-8	.	TRBJ2-7	TRBD1	CASSIDRGPSYEQYF	TGTGCCAGCAGCATAGACAGGGGGCCCTCCTACGAGCAGTACTTC
TRBV9	.	TRBJ2-2	TRBD1	CASSRSLDRGRTGELFF	TGTGCCAGCAGCCGTAGTTTGGACAGGGGTCGAACCGGGGAGCTGTTTTTT
TRBV7-6	.	TRBJ1-2	TRBD1	CASSSRQGPDGYTF	TGTGCCAGCAGCTCGAGACAGGGGCCCGATGGCTACACCTTC
TRBV5-6	.	TRBJ2-5	TRBD1	CASSLGTGQEEQYF	TGTGCCAGCAGCTTGGGGACAGGGCAAGAAGAGCAGTACTTC
TRBV28	once	TRBJ1-3	.	CASNLGSGNTIYF	TGTGCCAGCAACTTGGGCTCTGGAAACACCATATATTTT
TRBV7-7	.	TRBJ2-1	TRBD1	CASSLDRGTNEQFF	TGTGCTAGCAGCCTGGACAGGGGGACGAATGAGCAGTTCTTC
TRBV9	.	TRBJ1-1	TRBD1	CASSPLTGKAEAFF	TGTGCCAGCAGCCCATTGACAGGGAAAGCTGAAGCTTTCTTT
TRBV6-6	.	TRBJ2-1	.	CASSQLARPYNEQFF	TGTGCCAGCAGCCAACTAGCCCGACCCTACAATGAGCAGTTCTTC
TRBV7-2	.	TRBJ2-5	.	CASSLSTGRGKETQYF	TGTGCCAGCAGCTTAAGTACAGGCCGCGGAAAAGAGACCCAGTACTTC
TRBV4-1	.	TRBJ2-1	TRBD2	CASSQRTSGARYNEQFF	TGCGCCAGCAGCCAAAGGACTAGCGGAGCCCGCTACAATGAGCAGTTCTTC
TRBV28	once	TRBJ1-5	.	CASRDYSNQPQHF	TGTGCCAGCAGGGACTATAGCAATCAGCCCCAGCATTTT
TRBV7-8	few	TRBJ1-3	.	CASSPQGSGNTIYF	TGTGCCAGCAGCCCCCAAGGGTCTGGAAACACCATATATTTT
TRBV18	.	TRBJ2-1	TRBD2	CASSPRGGAWVNEQFF	TGTGCCAGCTCACCGCGCGGGGGGGCCTGGGTCAATGAGCAGTTCTTC
TRBV5-1	.	TRBJ1-6	.	CASCRGAFNNSPLHF	TGCGCCAGCTGCCGGGGGGCTTTTAATAATTCACCCCTCCACTTT
TRBV5-1	.	TRBJ1-2	TRBD1	CASSLDRGNYGYTF	TGCGCCAGCAGCTTAGACAGGGGAAACTATGGCTACACCTTC
TRBV19	.	TRBJ2-1	.	CASSNTSQNNEQFF	TGTGCCAGTAGTAACACTTCCCAAAACAATGAGCAGTTCTTC
TRBV9	.	TRBJ2-1	TRBD2	CASSPSLLAGAYNEQFF	TGTGCCAGCAGCCCGAGTTTACTAGCGGGGGCCTACAATGAGCAGTTCTTC
TRBV5-4	.	TRBJ2-1	.	CASSSDSLSEQFF	TGTGCCAGCAGCTCTGACTCGTTAAGTGAGCAGTTCTTC
TRBV11-3	.	TRBJ2-2	.	CASSRAQGTGELFF	TGTGCCAGCAGCCGCGCCCAGGGAACCGGGGAGCTGTTTTTT
TRBV7-3	.	TRBJ2-2	.	CASSLDVENTGELFF	TGTGCCAGCAGCTTAGACGTGGAAAACACCGGGGAGCTGTTTTTT
TRBV7-9	.	TRBJ1-2	.	CASSPSRGEGYTF	TGTGCCAGCAGCCCGAGTAGGGGGGAAGGCTACACCTTC
TRBV19	once	TRBJ1-4	.	CASSIAPGRDEKLFF	TGTGCCAGTAGCATTGCCCCGGGACGGGATGAAAAACTGTTTTTT
TRBV2	.	TRBJ2-5	.	CASSKTRQETQYF	TGTGCCAGCAGCAAAACCCGACAAGAGACCCAGTACTTC
TRBV28	once	TRBJ2-7	.	CASRSTENEQYF	TGTGCCAGCAGGTCCACAGAAAACGAGCAGTACTTC
TRBV4-1	once	TRBJ1-1	TRBD1	CASRSETGGVNTEAFF	TGCGCCAGCAGGTCGGAGACAGGGGGCGTTAACACTGAAGCTTTCTTT
TRBV4-3	few	TRBJ2-1	.	CASSQVGGGWNEQFF	TGCGCCAGCAGCCAAGTCGGTGGGGGGTGGAATGAGCAGTTCTTC
TRBV10-2	once	TRBJ2-3	.	CASRVGPARTDTQYF	TGCGCCAGCAGGGTGGGCCCTGCCCGCACAGATACGCAGTATTTT
TRBV7-8	.	TRBJ2-3	.	CASSLADQRNTQYF	TGTGCCAGCAGCTTGGCTGATCAGAGGAATACGCAGTATTTT
TRBV6-5	.	TRBJ1-1	TRBD1	CASSQIPDRDTEAFF	TGTGCCAGCAGCCAGATTCCGGACAGGGACACTGAAGCTTTCTTT
TRBV5-1	.	TRBJ2-2	TRBD2	CASSTQPIAGGYTGELFF	TGCGCCAGCAGCACCCAACCAATAGCGGGAGGGTACACCGGGGAGCTGTTTTTT
TRBV6-1	few	TRBJ2-7	TRBD2	CASSEALPNSGYEQYF	TGTGCCAGCAGTGAAGCGCTTCCGAATAGCGGGTACGAGCAGTACTTC
TRBV19	.	TRBJ2-7	TRBD2	CASSSYYRTSGDEQYF	TGTGCCAGTAGTTCTTACTACCGGACTAGCGGGGACGAGCAGTACTTC
TRBV28	few	TRBJ1-6	.	CASSFEGFNSPLHF	TGTGCCAGCAGTTTCGAGGGGTTTAATTCACCCCTCCACTTT
TRBV2	.	TRBJ1-2	.	CASSPRGRLGGYTF	TGTGCCAGCAGTCCGAGAGGCAGGCTCGGTGGCTACACCTTC
TRBV29-1	once	TRBJ1-2	.	CSVSGEGYGYTF	TGCAGCGTTTCTGGGGAAGGGTATGGCTACACCTTC
TRBV4-1	.	TRBJ2-5	.	CASSQLPDRQETQYF	TGCGCCAGCAGCCAACTCCCGGACAGACAAGAGACCCAGTACTTC
TRBV27	.	TRBJ1-5	.	CASARAGYNQPQHF	TGTGCCAGCGCCCGGGCAGGTTACAATCAGCCCCAGCATTTT
TRBV5-1	few	TRBJ1-4	.	CASSFGHGTHEKLFF	TGCGCCAGCAGCTTTGGACACGGGACACATGAAAAACTGTTTTTT
TRBV11-2	.	TRBJ1-5	.	CASRQRQAAILSNQPQHF	TGTGCCAGCAGACAGAGACAGGCGGCGATACTTAGCAATCAGCCCCAGCATTTT
TRBV7-2	.	TRBJ1-4	TRBD1	CASSLTGGGEKLFF	TGTGCCAGCAGCTTGACAGGGGGTGGTGAAAAACTGTTTTTT
TRBV11-1	.	TRBJ1-1	TRBD1	CASSYRTGGFDTEAFF	TGTGCCAGCAGCTACCGGACAGGGGGCTTTGACACTGAAGCTTTCTTT
TRBV6-5	.	TRBJ2-7	TRBD1	CASSMILTGGDEQYF	TGTGCCAGCAGCATGATACTGACAGGGGGTGACGAGCAGTACTTC
TRBV9	.	TRBJ2-5	.	CAGKTVPRGQETQYF	TGTGCCGGAAAGACGGTACCCAGGGGCCAAGAGACCCAGTACTTC
TRBV6-6	.	TRBJ2-7	.	CASSYSPGERAYEQYF	TGTGCCAGCAGTTACTCTCCCGGAGAGAGGGCCTACGAGCAGTACTTC
TRBV19	few	TRBJ1-2	.	CASSIQYSTYGYTF	TGTGCCAGTAGTATACAGTACTCAACCTATGGCTACACCTTC
TRBV5-4	.	TRBJ2-3	TRBD2	CASSWTSTTDTQYF	TGTGCCAGCAGTTGGACTAGCACCACAGATACGCAGTATTTT